Below, 6 T cell receptor beta chains from the same sample are listed, as sequenced in a study of relationships among human T cell subsets. Naive plus transitional T cells were isolated with anti-CD45RA microbeads from pooled CD4+ and CD8+ T cells. TCR alpha and beta CDR3s were amplified from mRNA by semiquantitative ARM-PCR. Tagged nested gene-specific primers were used first, then communal superprimers amplified exponentially. From the multiplex PCR reads, TCRdb called clonotypes with MiXCR, one entry per CDR3 protein. The sample includes about 7,300 distinct CDR3 sequences, around 64% seen only once; the top ten take 40% to 65%. The sequenced sample consisted of naive and transitional (CD45RA+) T cells sorted from blood. These receptor sequences come from a man aged 40-55 years in good health.

The chain links TRBV5-1 to TRBJ2-1; 7 nucleotides agree with TRBD2. The better agreement between TRBJ2-5 and the DNA end casts doubt on the J call. The CDR3 runs to 15 residues. From germline, CDR1 is SGHRS and CDR2 YFSETQ. The CDR3: CASSLYAGEGETQYF. CDR3 nucleotide sequence: TGCGCCAGCAGCCTCTATGCGGGGGAGGGGGAGACCCAGTACTTC.

The count of this clonotype is one. V and J are TRBV27 and TRBJ2-3; possible D gene TRBD2, 6 bases. The CDR3 loop spans 16 amino acids. The ends were cut back, 6 bases at V and 2 bases at J, with 18 bases in the middle. Germline V gene sequence: CDR1 MNHEY, CDR2 SMNVEV (reference sequence). The CDR3 region is CASRLSRDFHTDTQYF. The DNA for the CDR3 is TGTGCCAGCAGACTCAGCCGGGACTTCCACACAGATACGCAGTATTTT.

This chain links TRBV29-1 with TRBJ2-1; D unclear. The V end was cut by 4 bases, the J end by 2 bases, with 9 bases between. From germline, CDR1 is SQVTM and CDR2 ANQGSEA. The CDR3 is 13 amino acids. The CDR3 DNA reads TGCAGCGTTGCATCAGGTGCCTACAATGAGCAGTTCTTC. As protein: CSVASGAYNEQFF.

The sample holds one count of this clonotype. The chain recombines TRBV29-1 with TRBJ2-7; the D gene is possibly TRBD2 (7 bases). This CDR3 contains 15 residues. Germline values: CDR1 SQVTM, CDR2 ANQGSEA. V lost 6 bases and J lost 3, with 21 bases in between. The CDR3 loop is CSVGGGRGGGYEQYF. The CDR3 DNA sequence: TGCAGCGTGGGGGGCGGCCGGGGAGGGGGCTACGAGCAGTACTTC.

The V and J genes are TRBV12-3 or TRBV12-4 and TRBJ2-1; 8 bases match TRBD1. The CDR3 loop spans 15 amino acids. Losses at the gene ends were 2 bases for V and 8 bases for J; bases not matched to a gene: 8. CDR3 nucleotides: TGTGCCAGCAGTTTACAGGGGGCGAGAGGCGATGAGCAGTTCTTC. Protein product: CASSLQGARGDEQFF.

This clonotype was counted between two and nine times. The chain employs TRBV28 and TRBJ1-5; no clear D gene. V was trimmed by 5 bases and J by 4 bases, leaving 9 bases between them. Germline CDR1 is MDHEN and CDR2 is SYDVKM. CDR3 size: 13 residues. CDR3 nucleotides: TGTGCCAGCAGTAACGGTCCTAATCAGCCCCAGCATTTT. Its translation is CASSNGPNQPQHF.